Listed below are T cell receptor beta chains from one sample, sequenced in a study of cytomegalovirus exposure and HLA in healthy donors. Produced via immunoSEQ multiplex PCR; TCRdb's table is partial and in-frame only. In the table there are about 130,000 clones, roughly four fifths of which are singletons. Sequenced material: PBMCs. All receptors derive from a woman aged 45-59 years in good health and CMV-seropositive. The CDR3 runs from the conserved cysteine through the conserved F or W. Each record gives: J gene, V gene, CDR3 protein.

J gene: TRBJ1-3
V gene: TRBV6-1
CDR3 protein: CASSEAQDGNTIYF

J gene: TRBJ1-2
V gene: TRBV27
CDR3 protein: CASSLQGEMDGYTF

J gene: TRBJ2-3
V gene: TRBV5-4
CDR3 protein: CASSPRGGSTDTQYF

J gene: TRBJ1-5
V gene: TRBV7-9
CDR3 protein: CASSLDAPGVYQPQHF

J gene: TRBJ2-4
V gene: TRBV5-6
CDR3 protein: CASSPLTGAKNIQYF

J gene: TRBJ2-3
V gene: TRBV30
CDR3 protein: CAWSSGQADTQYF

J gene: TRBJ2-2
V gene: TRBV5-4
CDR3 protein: CASSLGGGVNTGELFF

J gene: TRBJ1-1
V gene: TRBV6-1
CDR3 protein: CASSAAGARFLNTEAFF

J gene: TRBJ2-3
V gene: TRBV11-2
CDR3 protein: CASSLGTGHTDTQYF

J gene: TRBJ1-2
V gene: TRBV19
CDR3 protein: CASRSGGTYGYTF

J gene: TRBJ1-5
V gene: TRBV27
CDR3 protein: CASSFRGTALEGNQPQHF

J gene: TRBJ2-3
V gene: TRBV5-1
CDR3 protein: CASSLARSLDTQYF

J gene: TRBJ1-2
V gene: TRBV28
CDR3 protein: CASSASRRQFYGYTF

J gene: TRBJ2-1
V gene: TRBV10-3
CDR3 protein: CAIRTSSGLFNEQFF

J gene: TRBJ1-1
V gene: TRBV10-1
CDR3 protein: CASSESRVTEAFF

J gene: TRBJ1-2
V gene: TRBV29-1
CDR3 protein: CSVWGEGSDYGYTF

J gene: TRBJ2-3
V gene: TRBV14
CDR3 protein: CASSQDRDRWAVGTQYF

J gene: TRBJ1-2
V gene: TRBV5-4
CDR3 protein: CASSLEGKWYGYTF

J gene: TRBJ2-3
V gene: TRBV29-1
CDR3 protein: CSVRPTSGLNTDTQYF

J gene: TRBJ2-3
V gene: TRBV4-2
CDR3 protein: CASSTRTGWVTDTQYF

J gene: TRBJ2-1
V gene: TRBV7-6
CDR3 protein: CASSLAQGIGNEQFF

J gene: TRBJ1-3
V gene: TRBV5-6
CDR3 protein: CASSHRGPYGNTIYF

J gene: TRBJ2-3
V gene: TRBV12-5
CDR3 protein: CASKRDRGTDTQYF

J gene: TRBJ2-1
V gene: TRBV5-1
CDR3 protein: CASSASGGRYNEQFF

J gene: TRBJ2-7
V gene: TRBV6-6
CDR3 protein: CASSVGAEQYF

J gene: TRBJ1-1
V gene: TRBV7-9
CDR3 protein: CASSLGGTGVWKNTEAFF

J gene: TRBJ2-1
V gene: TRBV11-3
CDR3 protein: CASSLDHPGGEQFF

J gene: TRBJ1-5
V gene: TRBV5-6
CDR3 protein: CASSRGDRDGNQPQHF

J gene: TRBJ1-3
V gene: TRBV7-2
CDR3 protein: CASTIEGEGRSGNTIYF

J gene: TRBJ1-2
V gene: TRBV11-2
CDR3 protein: CASSLDRGKGYTF

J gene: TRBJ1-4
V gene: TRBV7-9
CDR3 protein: CASSFYTGASNEKLFF

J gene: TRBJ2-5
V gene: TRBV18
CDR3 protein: CASSLLAGGLQETQYF

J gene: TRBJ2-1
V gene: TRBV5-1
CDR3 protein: CASSPLGLGRNNEQFF

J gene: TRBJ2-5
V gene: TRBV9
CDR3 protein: CASSANQETQYF

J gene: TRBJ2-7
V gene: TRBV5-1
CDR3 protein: CASSSRQANYEQYF

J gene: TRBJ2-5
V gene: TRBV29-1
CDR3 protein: CSGGGTGGETQYF

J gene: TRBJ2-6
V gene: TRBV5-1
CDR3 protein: CASSPETGAGANVLTF

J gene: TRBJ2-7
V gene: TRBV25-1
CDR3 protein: CASSLSGDEQYF

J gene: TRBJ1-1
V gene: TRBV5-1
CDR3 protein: CASSLRHSRNTEAFF

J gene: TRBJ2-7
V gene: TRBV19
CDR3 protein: CASSIMGQTTYEQYF

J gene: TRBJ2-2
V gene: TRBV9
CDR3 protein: CASSIWGQGETGELFF

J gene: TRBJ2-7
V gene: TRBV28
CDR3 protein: CASSSRGGGAHEQYF

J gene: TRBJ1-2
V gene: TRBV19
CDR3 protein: CASSLTFYGYTF

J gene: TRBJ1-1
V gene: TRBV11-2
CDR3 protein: CASSFFSAEAFF

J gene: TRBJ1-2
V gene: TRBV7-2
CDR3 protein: CASSLQEDYGYTF

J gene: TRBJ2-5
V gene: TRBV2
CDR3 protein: CASSRGALQETQYF

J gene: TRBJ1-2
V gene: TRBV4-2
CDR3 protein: CASSQDTDSMYGYTF

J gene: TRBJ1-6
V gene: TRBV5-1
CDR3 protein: CASSVGGPGRVDSPLHF

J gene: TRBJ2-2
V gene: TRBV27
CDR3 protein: CASSSRGAGDGELFF

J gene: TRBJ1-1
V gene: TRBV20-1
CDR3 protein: CSAQGAWAFF

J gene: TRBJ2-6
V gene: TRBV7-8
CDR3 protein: CASTLIPGAGANVLTF